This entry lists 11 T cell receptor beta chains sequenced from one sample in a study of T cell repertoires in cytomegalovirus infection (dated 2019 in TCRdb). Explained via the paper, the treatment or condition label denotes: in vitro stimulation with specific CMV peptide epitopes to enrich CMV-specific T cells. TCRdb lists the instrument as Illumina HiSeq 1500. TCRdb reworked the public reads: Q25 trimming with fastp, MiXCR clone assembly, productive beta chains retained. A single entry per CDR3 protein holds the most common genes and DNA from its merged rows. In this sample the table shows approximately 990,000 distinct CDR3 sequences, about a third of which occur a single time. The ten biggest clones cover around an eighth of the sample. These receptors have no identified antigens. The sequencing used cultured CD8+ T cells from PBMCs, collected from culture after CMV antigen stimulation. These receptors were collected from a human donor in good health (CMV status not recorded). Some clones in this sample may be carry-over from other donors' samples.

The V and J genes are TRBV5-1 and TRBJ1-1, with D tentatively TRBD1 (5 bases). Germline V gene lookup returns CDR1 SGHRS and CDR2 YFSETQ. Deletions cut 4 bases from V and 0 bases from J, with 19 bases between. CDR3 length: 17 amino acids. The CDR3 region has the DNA TGCGCCAGCAGCCTCATCGGGGTTCGGGGCATGAACACTGAAGCTTTCTTT. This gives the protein CASSLIGVRGMNTEAFF.

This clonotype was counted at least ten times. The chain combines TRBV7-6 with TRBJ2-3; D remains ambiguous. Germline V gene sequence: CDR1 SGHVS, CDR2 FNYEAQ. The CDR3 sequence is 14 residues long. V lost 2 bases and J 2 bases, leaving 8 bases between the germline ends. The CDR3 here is CASSLKVFTDTQYF. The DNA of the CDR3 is TGTGCCAGCAGCTTAAAGGTGTTCACAGATACGCAGTATTTT.

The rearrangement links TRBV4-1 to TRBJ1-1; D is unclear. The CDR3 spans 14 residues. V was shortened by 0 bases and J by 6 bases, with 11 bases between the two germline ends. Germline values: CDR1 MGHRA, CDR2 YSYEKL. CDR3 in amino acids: CASSQDRAGAEAFF. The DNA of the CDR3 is TGCGCCAGCAGCCAAGACCGGGCTGGGGCTGAAGCTTTCTTT.

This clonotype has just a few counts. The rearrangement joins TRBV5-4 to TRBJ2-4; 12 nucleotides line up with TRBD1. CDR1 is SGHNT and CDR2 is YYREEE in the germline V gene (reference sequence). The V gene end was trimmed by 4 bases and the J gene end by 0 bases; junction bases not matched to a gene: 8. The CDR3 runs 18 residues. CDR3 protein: CASSQAGQGALAKNIQYF. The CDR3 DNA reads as TGTGCCAGCAGCCAGGCGGGACAGGGGGCTCTAGCCAAAAACATTCAGTACTTC.

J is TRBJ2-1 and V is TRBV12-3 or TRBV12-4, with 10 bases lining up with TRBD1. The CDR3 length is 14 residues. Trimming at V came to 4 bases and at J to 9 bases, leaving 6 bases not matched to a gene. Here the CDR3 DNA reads TGTGCCAGCAGTTGGTGGGACAGGGGTGTTGAGCAGTTCTTC. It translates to CASSWWDRGVEQFF.

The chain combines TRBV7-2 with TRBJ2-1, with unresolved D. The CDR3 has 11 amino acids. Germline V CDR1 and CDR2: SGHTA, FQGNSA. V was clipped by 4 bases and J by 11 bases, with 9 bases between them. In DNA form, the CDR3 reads TGTGCCAGCAGCTCGCAGAATAAGCAGTTCTTC. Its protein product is CASSSQNKQFF.

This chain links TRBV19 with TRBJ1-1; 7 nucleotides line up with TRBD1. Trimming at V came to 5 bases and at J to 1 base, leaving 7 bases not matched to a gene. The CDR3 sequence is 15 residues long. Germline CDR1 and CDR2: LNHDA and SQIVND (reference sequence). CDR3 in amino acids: CASSSLGGTNTEAFF. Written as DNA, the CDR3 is TGTGCCAGTAGTTCACTAGGGGGCACGAACACTGAAGCTTTCTTT.

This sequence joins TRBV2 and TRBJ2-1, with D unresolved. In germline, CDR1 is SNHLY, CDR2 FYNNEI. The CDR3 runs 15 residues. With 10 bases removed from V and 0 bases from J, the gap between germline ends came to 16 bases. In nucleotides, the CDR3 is TGTGCCACTACGGCCGGACGAAGCTCCTACAATGAGCAGTTCTTC. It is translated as CATTAGRSSYNEQFF.

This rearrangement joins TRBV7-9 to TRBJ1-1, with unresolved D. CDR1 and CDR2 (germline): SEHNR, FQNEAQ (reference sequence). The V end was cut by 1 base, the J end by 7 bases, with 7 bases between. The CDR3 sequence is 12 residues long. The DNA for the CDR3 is TGTGCCAGCAGCTTAGACTCTAATGAAGCTTTCTTT. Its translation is CASSLDSNEAFF.

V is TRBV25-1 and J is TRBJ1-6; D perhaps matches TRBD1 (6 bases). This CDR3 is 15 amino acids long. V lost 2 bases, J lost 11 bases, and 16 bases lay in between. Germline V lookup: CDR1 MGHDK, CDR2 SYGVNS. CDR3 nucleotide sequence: TGTGCCAGCAGTGAAGGTCGGGGGGCGCGGACACCCCTCCACTTT. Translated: CASSEGRGARTPLHF.

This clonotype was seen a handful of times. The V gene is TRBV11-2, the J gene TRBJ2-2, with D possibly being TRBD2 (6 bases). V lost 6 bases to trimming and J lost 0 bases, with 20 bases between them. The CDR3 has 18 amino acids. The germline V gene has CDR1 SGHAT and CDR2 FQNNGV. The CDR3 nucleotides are TGTGCCAGCAGAGCTACTCCGTACCGGGGGACGAACACCGGGGAGCTGTTTTTT. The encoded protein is CASRATPYRGTNTGELFF.